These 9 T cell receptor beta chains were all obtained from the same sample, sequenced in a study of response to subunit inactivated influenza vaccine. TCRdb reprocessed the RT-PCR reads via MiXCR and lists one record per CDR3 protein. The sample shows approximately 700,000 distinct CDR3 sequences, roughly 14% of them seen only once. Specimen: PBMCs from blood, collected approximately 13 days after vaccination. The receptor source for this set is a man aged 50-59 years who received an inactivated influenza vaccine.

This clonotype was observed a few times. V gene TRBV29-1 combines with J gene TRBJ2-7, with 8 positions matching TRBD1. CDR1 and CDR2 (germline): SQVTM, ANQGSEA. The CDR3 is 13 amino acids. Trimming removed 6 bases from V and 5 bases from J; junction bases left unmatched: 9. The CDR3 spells CSVRTGKSDEQYF. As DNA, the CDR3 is TGCAGCGTGAGGACAGGGAAGAGCGACGAGCAGTACTTC.

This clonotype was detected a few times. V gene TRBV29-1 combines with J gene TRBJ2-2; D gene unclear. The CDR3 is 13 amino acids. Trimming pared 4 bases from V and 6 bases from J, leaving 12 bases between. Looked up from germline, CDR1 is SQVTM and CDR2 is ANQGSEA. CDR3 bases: TGCAGCGTTGTTGTGATTGGATCCGGGGAGCTGTTTTTT. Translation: CSVVVIGSGELFF.

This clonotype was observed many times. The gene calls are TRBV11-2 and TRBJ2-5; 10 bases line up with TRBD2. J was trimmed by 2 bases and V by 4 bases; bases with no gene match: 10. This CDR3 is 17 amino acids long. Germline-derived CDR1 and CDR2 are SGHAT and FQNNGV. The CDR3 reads CASSSGPQLAGQETQYF. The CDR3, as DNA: TGTGCCAGCAGCTCCGGCCCCCAACTAGCGGGACAAGAGACCCAGTACTTC.

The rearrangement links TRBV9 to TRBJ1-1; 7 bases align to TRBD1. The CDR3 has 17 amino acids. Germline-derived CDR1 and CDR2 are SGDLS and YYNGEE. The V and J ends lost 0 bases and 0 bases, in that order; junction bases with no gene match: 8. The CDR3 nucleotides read TGTGCCAGCAGCGTAGATCGAGGGACAGCAATGAACACTGAAGCTTTCTTT. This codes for CASSVDRGTAMNTEAFF. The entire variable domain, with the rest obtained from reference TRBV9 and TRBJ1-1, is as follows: DSGVTQTPKHLITATGQRVTLRCSPRSGDLSVYWYQQSLDQGLQFLIQYYNGEERAKGNILERFSAQQFPDLHSELNLSSLELGDSALYFCASSVDRGTAMNTEAFFGQGTRLTVV.

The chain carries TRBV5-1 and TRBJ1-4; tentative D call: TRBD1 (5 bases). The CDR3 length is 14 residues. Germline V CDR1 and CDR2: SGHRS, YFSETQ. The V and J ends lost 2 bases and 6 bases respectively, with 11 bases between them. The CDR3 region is CASSFTGTDEKLFF. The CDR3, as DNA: TGCGCCAGCAGCTTCACGGGGACTGATGAAAAACTGTTTTTT.

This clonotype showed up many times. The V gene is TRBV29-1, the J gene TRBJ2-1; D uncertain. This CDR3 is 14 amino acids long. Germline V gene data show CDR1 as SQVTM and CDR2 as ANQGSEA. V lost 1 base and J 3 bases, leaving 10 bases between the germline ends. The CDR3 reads CSVEGERLYNEQFF. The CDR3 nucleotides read TGCAGCGTTGAAGGAGAAAGGCTCTACAATGAGCAGTTCTTC.

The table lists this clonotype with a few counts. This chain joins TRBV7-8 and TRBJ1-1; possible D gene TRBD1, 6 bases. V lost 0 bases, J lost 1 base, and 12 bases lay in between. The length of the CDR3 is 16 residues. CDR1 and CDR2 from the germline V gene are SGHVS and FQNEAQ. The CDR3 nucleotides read TGTGCCAGCAGCTTAGCGGGGGTGGGGGCGAACACTGAAGCTTTCTTT. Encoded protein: CASSLAGVGANTEAFF.

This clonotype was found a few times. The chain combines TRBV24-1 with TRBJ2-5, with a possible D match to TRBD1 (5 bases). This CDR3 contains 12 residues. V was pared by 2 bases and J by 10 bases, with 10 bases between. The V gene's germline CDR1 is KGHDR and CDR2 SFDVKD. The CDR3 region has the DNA TGTGCCACCAGTGATTACAAGGGGTTCCAGTACTTC. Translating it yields CATSDYKGFQYF.

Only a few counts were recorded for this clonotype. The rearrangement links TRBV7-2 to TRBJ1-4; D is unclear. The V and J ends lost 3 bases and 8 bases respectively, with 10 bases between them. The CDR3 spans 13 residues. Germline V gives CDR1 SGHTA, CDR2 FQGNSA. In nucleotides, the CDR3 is TGTGCCAGCAGCTTGTCGGCATGGGAAAAACTGTTTTTT. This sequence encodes CASSLSAWEKLFF.